The 19 T cell receptor beta chains listed next were all sequenced from one sample in a study of blood T cell repertoires in COVID-19. Measured with immunoSEQ multiplex PCR; TCRdb has only the in-frame clones, and not every one. Counted here are roughly 68,000 clones, 90% to 95% occurring once; the ten biggest clones make up around 7%. Sequencing was carried out using peripheral blood. Source of these receptors: a middle-aged man with COVID-19, enrolled during active disease.

V and J are TRBV6-5 and TRBJ2-5, with 10 bases lining up with TRBD1. There are 15 residues in the CDR3. V dropped 6 bases and J dropped 7; count of bases not matched to a gene: 11. Germline V gene sequence: CDR1 MNHEY, CDR2 SVGAGI. CDR3 in DNA: TGTGCCAGCAGAACCCCGGGACAGGGGTGGGGGACCCAGTACTTC. Residues: CASRTPGQGWGTQYF.

The chain links TRBV21-1 to TRBJ2-4; the table's TRBD1 call for D was not verified on the DNA. TRBV21-1 is designated a pseudogene. There are 12 residues in the CDR3. As DNA, the CDR3 is TGTGCCAGCAGCAAAGCCGGGACAGCGTTCCATTTC. Protein product: CASSKAGTAFHF.

This chain uses TRBV2 with TRBJ2-1, with D unclear. The CDR3 sequence is 15 residues long. The germline V gene encodes CDR1 SNHLY and CDR2 FYNNEI. V was cut by 6 bases and J by 0 bases, with 12 bases left in between. CDR3 region: CASRELLSSYNEQFF. CDR3 nucleotides: TGTGCCAGCAGAGAACTACTAAGCTCCTACAATGAGCAGTTCTTC.

The V and J genes are TRBV19 and TRBJ2-7; 11 bases are a match to TRBD1. Germline V gene lookup returns CDR1 LNHDA and CDR2 SQIVND (reference sequence). Trimming at V came to 3 bases and at J to 4 bases, leaving 8 bases not matched to a gene. CDR3 length: 16 amino acids. CDR3 sequence reads: CASSILAGQGAYEQYF. DNA for the CDR3: TGTGCCAGTAGTATTTTAGCAGGACAGGGGGCTTACGAGCAGTACTTC.

V gene TRBV27 combines with J gene TRBJ2-5; TRBD1 agrees at 8 bases. CDR3 length equals 15 residues. The germline CDR1 and CDR2 sequences are MNHEY and SMNVEV (reference sequence). Trimming removed 0 bases from V and 5 bases from J; junction bases left unmatched: 5. CDR3 sequence: CASSLSQGAYETQYF. The CDR3 coding sequence is TGTGCCAGCAGTTTATCGCAGGGGGCTTATGAGACCCAGTACTTC.

The CDR3 spells CSVDHVAYGYTF. CDR3 bases: TGCAGCGTTGATCATGTGGCTTATGGCTACACCTTC. J is TRBJ1-2 and V is TRBV29-1; no clear D. This CDR3 is 12 amino acids long. Per the germline V gene, CDR1 is SQVTM and CDR2 is ANQGSEA. V lost 3 bases and J 5 bases, leaving 10 bases between the germline ends.

The chain links TRBV4-1 to TRBJ2-3; D call uncertain. V was trimmed by 1 base and J by 0 bases, leaving 8 bases between them. This CDR3 spans 15 amino acids. The germline CDR1 and CDR2 sequences are MGHRA and YSYEKL. CDR3 coding DNA: TGCGCCAGCAGCCAAGGTCAAACTAGCACAGATACGCAGTATTTT. This encodes CASSQGQTSTDTQYF.

This clone was seen a single time. The chain has TRBV7-7 and TRBJ2-3, with a possible D match to TRBD1 (5 bases). V gave up 8 bases and J gave up 3 bases, with 18 bases separating them. There are 15 residues in the CDR3. The germline CDR1 and CDR2 sequences are SSHAT and FNYEAQ (reference sequence). The CDR3 protein is CASGVGQGETDTQYF. The CDR3 coding sequence is TGTGCCAGCGGCGTGGGGCAGGGTGAGACAGATACGCAGTATTTT.

The chain employs TRBV10-1 and TRBJ2-7; weak D call: TRBD1 (6 bases). Trimming pared 0 bases from V and 2 bases from J, leaving 8 bases between. In germline, CDR1 is WNHNN, CDR2 SYGVQD (reference sequence). This CDR3 has 14 amino acids. CDR3 DNA sequence: TGCGCCAGCAGTGAGTCTACAGGGCCCTACGAGCAGTACTTC. It codes for CASSESTGPYEQYF.

The rearrangement joins TRBV4-2 to TRBJ1-2, with 9 bases aligning to TRBD1. The V gene end was trimmed by 0 bases and the J gene end by 4 bases; junction bases not matched to a gene: 9. The CDR3 contains 17 residues. Germline CDR1 is LGHNA and CDR2 is YNFKEQ. Here the CDR3 DNA reads TGTGCCAGCAGCCAAGAGTCCGGGACAGGGATATTCTATGGCTACACCTTC. The encoded protein is CASSQESGTGIFYGYTF.

This rearrangement joins TRBV19 to TRBJ1-1, with D unclear. Per the germline V gene, CDR1 is LNHDA and CDR2 is SQIVND (reference sequence). Trimming shortened V by 1 base and J by 3 bases, and 9 bases separated the two germline ends. The CDR3 length is 14 residues. Written as DNA, the CDR3 is TGTGCCAGTAGTATAGGGGAGGGAGACACTGAAGCTTTCTTT. This translates into CASSIGEGDTEAFF. The full variable domain, its missing parts supplied by reference TRBV19 and TRBJ1-1, is DGGITQSPKYLFRKEGQNVTLSCEQNLNHDAMYWYRQDPGQGLRLIYYSQIVNDFQKGDIAEGYSVSREKKESFPLTVTSAQKNPTAFYLCASSIGEGDTEAFFGQGTRLTVV.

The chain recombines TRBV2 with TRBJ2-5; a possible D gene is TRBD1 (5 bases). From germline, CDR1 is SNHLY and CDR2 FYNNEI. CDR3 length: 14 residues. Between the trimmed V and J ends, which lost 6 bases and 0 bases, there was a span of 11 bases. CDR3 DNA: TGTGCCAGCAGAACCCCAGGGAACCAAGAGACCCAGTACTTC. It specifies CASRTPGNQETQYF.

The gene calls are TRBV5-6 and TRBJ1-6, with 8 bases matching TRBD1. This CDR3 spans 14 amino acids. Germline CDR1 SGHDT, CDR2 YYEEEE. Trimming removed 4 bases from V and 11 bases from J; junction bases left unmatched: 8. CDR3 in amino acids: CASSIDRGNPPLHF. The CDR3 nucleotides read TGTGCCAGCAGCATTGACAGGGGAAATCCACCCCTCCACTTT.

The chain carries TRBV30 and TRBJ1-6; 9 bases line up with TRBD1. The V gene's germline CDR1 is GTSNPN and CDR2 SVGIG (reference sequence). V shed 0 bases and J 8 bases; nucleotides not matched to a gene: 2. This CDR3 contains 14 residues. CDR3 loop: CAWSVRDRDSPLHF. Written as DNA, the CDR3 is TGTGCCTGGAGTGTACGGGACAGGGATTCACCCCTCCACTTT.

The V and J genes are TRBV7-9 and TRBJ2-1, with 7 bases identical to TRBD2. The CDR3 covers 14 residues. Germline CDR1 SEHNR, CDR2 FQNEAQ (reference sequence). V lost 2 bases and J lost 14; bases outside the gene matches: 12. In DNA, the CDR3 is TGTGCCAGCAGCTTAAGGGAGGGACCGGCGGTGAAGTTCTTC. Translating gives CASSLREGPAVKFF.

The chain employs TRBV7-9 and TRBJ1-2; 7 positions agree with TRBD1. Per the germline V gene, CDR1 is SEHNR and CDR2 is FQNEAQ (reference sequence). This CDR3 spans 15 amino acids. V lost 2 bases, J lost 6 bases, and 9 bases stayed unmatched. The CDR3 sequence: CASSLLGGGIDGYTF. The CDR3 DNA reads as TGTGCCAGCAGCTTATTAGGGGGCGGGATTGATGGCTACACCTTC.

V usage is TRBV4-1 and J usage is TRBJ2-1, with 7 positions matching TRBD2. The CDR3 consists of 17 residues. CDR1 and CDR2 from the germline V gene are MGHRA and YSYEKL. V was pared by 0 bases and J by 2 bases, with 7 bases of the junction left unmatched. DNA for the CDR3: TGCGCCAGCAGCCAAGAATCTTGGGGGGGGGCCTACAATGAGCAGTTCTTC. Amino acid sequence: CASSQESWGGAYNEQFF.

This clone was picked up one time. This rearrangement joins TRBV5-4 to TRBJ1-1; 9 nucleotides align to TRBD1. Germline V CDR1 and CDR2: SGHNT, YYREEE (reference sequence). Trimming cost V 4 bases and J 3 bases; bases outside gene matches: 7. The CDR3 consists of 15 residues. The chain's CDR3 is CASSAPGQGYTEAFF. Here the CDR3 DNA reads TGTGCCAGCAGCGCACCGGGACAGGGCTACACTGAAGCTTTCTTT.

V usage is TRBV19 and J usage is TRBJ2-3, with TRBD2 matching over 7 bases. From germline, CDR1 is LNHDA and CDR2 SQIVND (reference sequence). V lost 5 bases to trimming and J lost 4 bases; unmatched junction nucleotides: 9. The CDR3 has 15 residues. Here the CDR3 DNA reads TGTGCCAGTAGTCCTAGCGGACCCCGGGCAGATACGCAGTATTTT. This translates into CASSPSGPRADTQYF.